The table lists the clone carrying this T cell receptor beta chain with a count of one. What it binds is not known. The sample comes from a study of cytomegalovirus exposure and HLA in healthy donors. Points from the study as a whole: A later analysis showed TCR association rates differing by HLA locus, peaking at DRB1 and lowest at HLA-C.

Researchers ran the PCR with 60 Vbeta and 13 Jbeta primers. Clones were read by immunoSEQ multiplex PCR, and TCRdb kept only the in-frame ones, dropping some. The table has about 73,000 clones, 60% to 75% seen once; the top ten hold roughly 12%. This CDR3 comprises 14 residues. Between the trimmed V and J ends, which lost 4 bases and 10 bases, there was a span of 14 bases. Germline assignment: CDR1 MGHDK and CDR2 SYGVNS. Sample: PBMCs. The source is a man aged 65-85 years in good health and CMV-seronegative. The genes are TRBV25-1 and TRBJ1-6; D not resolved. The CDR3 bases are TGTGCCAGCAGTGCTTGGGTCGAGGAATCACCCCTCCACTTT. This encodes CASSAWVEESPLHF. The full variable domain, its missing parts supplied by reference TRBV25-1 and TRBJ1-6, is EADIYQTPRYLVIGTGKKITLECSQTMGHDKMYWYQQDPGMELHLIHYSYGVNSTEKGDLSSESTVSRIRTEHFPLTLESARPSHTSQYLCASSAWVEESPLHFGNGTRLTVT.